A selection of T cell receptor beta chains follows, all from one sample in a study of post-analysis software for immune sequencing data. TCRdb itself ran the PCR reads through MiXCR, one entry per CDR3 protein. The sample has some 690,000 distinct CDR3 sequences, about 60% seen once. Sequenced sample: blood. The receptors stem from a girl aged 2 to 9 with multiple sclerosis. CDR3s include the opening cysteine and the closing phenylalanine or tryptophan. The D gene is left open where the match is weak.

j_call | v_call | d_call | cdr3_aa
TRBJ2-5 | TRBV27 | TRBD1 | CASSFSRGKAETQYF
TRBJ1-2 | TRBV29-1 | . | CSVEGGQGGYTF
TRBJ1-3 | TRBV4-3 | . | CASSQEDEDASSGNTIYF
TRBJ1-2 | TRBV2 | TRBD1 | CASSGTALNYGYTF
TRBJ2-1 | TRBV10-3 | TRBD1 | CAISLSGTGVSNEQFF
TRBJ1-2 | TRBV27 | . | CASRLPGGNGYTF
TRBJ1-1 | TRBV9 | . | CASSVGAGRVNTEAFF
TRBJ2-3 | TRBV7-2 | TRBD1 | CASSEDRGGTDTQYF
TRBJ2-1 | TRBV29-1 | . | CSVEKGARNEQFF
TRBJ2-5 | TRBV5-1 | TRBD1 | CASSQESGTGVREQYF
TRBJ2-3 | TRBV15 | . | CATSRDYVGPSTDTQYF
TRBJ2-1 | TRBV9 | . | CASKGGVHNEQFF
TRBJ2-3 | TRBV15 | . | CATSRDLGDTQYF
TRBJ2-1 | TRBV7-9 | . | CASSSTPEGDEQFF
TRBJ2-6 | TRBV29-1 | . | CSVPGGSSGANVLTF
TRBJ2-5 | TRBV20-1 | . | CSARLNFLNQETQYF
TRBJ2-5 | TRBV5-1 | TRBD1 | CASSLGTGVKETQYF
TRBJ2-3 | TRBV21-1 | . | CASSKLERGDTDTQYF
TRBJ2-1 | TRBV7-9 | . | CASSLVGGPHEQFF
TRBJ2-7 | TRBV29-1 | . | CSVVGRGSSYEQYF
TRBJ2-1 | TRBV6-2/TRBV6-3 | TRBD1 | CASSPGTGGHNEQFF
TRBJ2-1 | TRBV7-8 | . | CASSFVGGDEQFF
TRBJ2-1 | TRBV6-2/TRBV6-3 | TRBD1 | CASSAWTGGRSGEQFF
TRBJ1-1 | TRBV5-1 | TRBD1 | CASSLWTGTNTETFF
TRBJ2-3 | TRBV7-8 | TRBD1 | CASSLADRRSTDTQYF